Listed below are T cell receptor beta chains from one sample, sequenced in a study of T cell repertoires in cytomegalovirus infection. A single record per CDR3 protein comes from TCRdb applying MiXCR to the reads. The top ten hold approximately 10% of the sample, which has about 360,000 distinct CDR3 sequences, around 18% seen once. Sequences were obtained from PBMCs. These receptors originate from a human donor in good health (CMV status not recorded). Some clones in this sample may be carry-over from other donors' samples. The CDR3 runs from the conserved cysteine through the conserved F or W. D genes are given only for firm matches. Size tells how often a clone was seen (once, few, many) or the class of an expanded clone, and some rows leave it out.

D gene	clone size	V gene	J gene	CDR3 protein	CDR3 DNA
TRBD2	many	TRBV7-6	TRBJ2-3	CASSPGLEADTQYF	TGTGCCAGCAGCCCGGGACTAGAGGCAGATACGCAGTATTTT
-	-	TRBV20-1	TRBJ1-3	CSARSIGGGAEGSGNTIYF	TGCAGTGCTAGATCCATCGGGGGCGGGGCGGAGGGCTCTGGAAACACCATATATTTT
-	few	TRBV10-1	TRBJ2-3	CASSEGGGLPTDTQYF	TGCGCCAGCAGTGAGGGCGGCGGGCTGCCCACAGATACGCAGTATTTT
TRBD1	-	TRBV12-3/TRBV12-4	TRBJ2-4	CASTLRGDRRAKNIQYF	TGTGCCAGCACACTTAGGGGGGACAGGAGAGCCAAAAACATTCAGTACTTC
-	-	TRBV6-5	TRBJ1-5	CASSPGLGNQPQHF	TGTGCCAGCAGTCCGGGGTTGGGCAATCAGCCCCAGCATTTT
-	-	TRBV18	TRBJ2-7	CASSEGRRYEQYF	TGTGCCAGCTCGGAGGGGAGGCGCTACGAGCAGTACTTC
TRBD1	many	TRBV7-9	TRBJ1-1	CASSEQGANTEAFF	TGTGCCAGCAGCGAACAGGGGGCGAACACTGAAGCTTTCTTT
-	many	TRBV7-9	TRBJ2-6	CASSPSGPNRFFSGANVLTF	TGTGCCAGCAGCCCCTCAGGACCGAACAGATTCTTCTCTGGGGCCAACGTCCTGACTTTC
-	many	TRBV12-3/TRBV12-4	TRBJ1-2	CASSSSQSHYGYTF	TGTGCCAGCAGTTCAAGCCAGAGTCACTATGGCTACACCTTC
-	many	TRBV7-2	TRBJ1-5	CASSLRAPEGVSNQPQHF	TGTGCCAGCAGCTTACGGGCCCCCGAAGGAGTTAGCAATCAGCCCCAGCATTTT
-	-	TRBV27	TRBJ2-3	CASSLMAASTDTQYF	TGTGCCAGCAGTTTAATGGCAGCTAGCACAGATACGCAGTATTTT
-	few	TRBV24-1	TRBJ2-3	CATSDSTDQAGRPDTQYF	TGTGCCACCAGTGATTCTACCGACCAAGCAGGGCGGCCAGATACGCAGTATTTT
TRBD2	-	TRBV5-5	TRBJ2-5	CASSPHAPGTTQETQYF	TGTGCCAGCAGCCCCCACGCCCCCGGGACTACCCAAGAGACCCAGTACTTC
-	-	TRBV12-5	TRBJ2-3	CASGFIEGDTQYF	TGTGCTAGTGGTTTTATCGAGGGGGATACGCAGTATTTT
-	few	TRBV2	TRBJ2-7	CASSVNYEQYF	TGTGCCAGCAGCGTGAACTACGAGCAGTACTTC
-	-	TRBV5-4	TRBJ2-1	CASKSRGQPYNEQFF	TGTGCCAGCAAATCCCGAGGACAGCCGTACAATGAGCAGTTCTTC
-	-	TRBV11-2	TRBJ2-1	CASSSRTAVSYNEQFF	TGTGCCAGCAGCTCAAGGACAGCCGTGTCCTACAATGAGCAGTTCTTC
-	-	TRBV7-2	TRBJ1-6	CASSGHVASPLHF	TGTGCCAGCAGTGGGCACGTTGCTTCACCCCTCCACTTT
-	many	TRBV7-8	TRBJ2-3	CASSLVVGDTDTQYF	TGTGCCAGCAGCTTAGTTGTGGGAGACACAGATACGCAGTATTTT
-	few	TRBV20-1	TRBJ2-5	CSASLSGIQETQYF	TGCAGTGCTAGTCTTAGCGGTATACAAGAGACCCAGTACTTC
-	-	TRBV12-3/TRBV12-4	TRBJ2-1	CASSPTSPQHFVQFF	TGTGCCAGCAGCCCGACTAGTCCCCAACATTTTGTGCAGTTCTTC
TRBD1	many	TRBV7-6	TRBJ2-5	CASSRSTGSYQETQYF	TGTGCCAGCAGCAGGTCGACAGGGTCGTACCAAGAGACCCAGTACTTC
-	many	TRBV7-2	TRBJ2-3	CATMRAGGTDTQYF	TGTGCCACCATGAGGGCAGGGGGCACAGATACGCAGTATTTT
-	-	TRBV12-3/TRBV12-4	TRBJ1-1	CASSLALRKSENTEAFF	TGTGCCAGCAGTTTAGCGCTTAGGAAGTCGGAGAACACTGAAGCTTTCTTT
TRBD2	-	TRBV28	TRBJ2-1	CASRPLGGYLDEQFF	TGTGCCAGCAGACCCTTGGGAGGGTATCTCGATGAGCAGTTCTTC
TRBD1	-	TRBV6-2/TRBV6-3	TRBJ2-7	CASSTGTGIHEQYF	TGTGCCAGCAGTACCGGGACAGGGATCCACGAGCAGTACTTC
-	-	TRBV19	TRBJ1-2	CASGVYGYTF	TGTGCCAGTGGTGTTTATGGCTACACCTTC
-	-	TRBV5-1	TRBJ2-3	CASSPASGTDTQYF	TGCGCCAGCAGCCCGGCATCTGGCACAGATACGCAGTATTTT
TRBD2	-	TRBV24-1	TRBJ2-5	CATSEPRGVQETQYF	TGTGCCACCAGCGAGCCCCGGGGGGTCCAAGAGACCCAGTACTTC
-	few	TRBV19	TRBJ1-5	CASTGMTVSNQPQHF	TGTGCCAGTACAGGGATGACCGTTAGCAATCAGCCCCAGCATTTT
-	many	TRBV7-2	TRBJ2-5	CASSLAVGETQYF	TGTGCCAGCAGCTTAGCGGTTGGAGAGACCCAGTACTTC
TRBD1	many	TRBV7-2	TRBJ1-2	CATGTGTGAGGYTF	TGTGCCACGGGGACCGGGACAGGGGCCGGTGGCTACACCTTC
TRBD2	-	TRBV28	TRBJ2-5	CASSSLLAGGYQETQYF	TGTGCCAGCAGTTCTTTACTAGCGGGGGGGTACCAAGAGACCCAGTACTTC
-	-	TRBV7-6	TRBJ2-5	CASSLGRQEETQYF	TGTGCCAGCAGCTTAGGCCGGCAGGAAGAGACCCAGTACTTC
TRBD2	-	TRBV12-3/TRBV12-4	TRBJ2-3	CASGQWGTRDTQYF	TGTGCCAGCGGCCAATGGGGGACTAGAGATACGCAGTATTTT
TRBD2	many	TRBV7-2	TRBJ2-1	CASSPTSGIYNEQFF	TGTGCCAGCAGCCCCACTAGCGGCATTTACAATGAGCAGTTCTTC
TRBD1	-	TRBV15	TRBJ1-5	CATSRVQGINQPQHF	TGTGCCACCAGCAGAGTACAGGGGATCAATCAGCCCCAGCATTTT
-	-	TRBV14	TRBJ1-2	CASSQDIDRNYGYTF	TGTGCCAGCAGCCAAGATATCGACAGGAACTATGGCTACACCTTC
-	-	TRBV5-5	TRBJ2-7	CASSSAPGLYEQYF	TGTGCCAGCAGCTCGGCGCCCGGGCTCTACGAGCAGTACTTC
-	few	TRBV4-1	TRBJ1-6	CASSHNREYSPLHF	TGCGCCAGCAGCCACAACAGGGAATACTCACCCCTCCACTTT
TRBD2	-	TRBV11-2	TRBJ2-5	CASSLDRRGGGTQYF	TGTGCCAGCAGCTTAGATCGGCGGGGGGGGGGGACCCAGTACTTC
-	few	TRBV19	TRBJ1-5	CASSIRDSNQPQHF	TGTGCCAGTAGTATCCGGGATTCCAATCAGCCCCAGCATTTT
-	many	TRBV7-9	TRBJ2-5	CASSQDQETQYF	TGTGCCAGCAGCCAAGACCAAGAGACCCAGTACTTC
TRBD2	-	TRBV7-2	TRBJ2-5	CASSLGTSDETQYF	TGTGCCAGCAGCTTAGGGACTAGCGATGAGACCCAGTACTTC
TRBD1	-	TRBV20-1	TRBJ1-2	CSRQGIYGYTF	TGCAGTCGACAGGGGATCTATGGCTACACCTTC
TRBD2	-	TRBV12-3/TRBV12-4	TRBJ2-7	CASRPSASGRSYEQYF	TGTGCCAGCAGACCCTCGGCTAGCGGGAGGTCCTACGAGCAGTACTTC
TRBD2	many	TRBV7-2	TRBJ2-5	CASSRGLAGVQETQYF	TGTGCCAGCAGCCGGGGACTAGCGGGGGTCCAAGAGACCCAGTACTTC
-	-	TRBV20-1	TRBJ1-2	CSAPGLSHGYTF	TGCAGTGCGCCAGGACTGAGCCATGGCTACACCTTC
TRBD2	few	TRBV6-2/TRBV6-3	TRBJ2-3	CASSKSPGTRTADTQYF	TGTGCCAGCTCCAAATCGCCCGGGACTAGAACAGCAGATACGCAGTATTTT
-	many	TRBV7-2	TRBJ2-7	CASSLASHYEQYF	TGTGCCAGCAGCTTAGCCTCACACTACGAGCAGTACTTC
-	few	TRBV20-1	TRBJ1-1	CSAKTTWAGHTEAFF	TGCAGTGCTAAAACGACGTGGGCGGGTCACACTGAAGCTTTCTTT
-	many	TRBV12-3/TRBV12-4	TRBJ1-1	CASRPDGENTEAFF	TGTGCCAGCAGGCCGGACGGGGAGAACACTGAAGCTTTCTTT
TRBD2	many	TRBV14	TRBJ2-1	CASSPTRGLQHYEQFF	TGTGCCAGCAGCCCTACTCGGGGACTACAACACTATGAGCAGTTCTTC
TRBD2	many	TRBV7-2	TRBJ2-7	CASTPGLGAGYEQYF	TGTGCCAGCACCCCGGGACTCGGAGCGGGGTACGAGCAGTACTTC